This T cell receptor (beta chain) was sequenced during a study of human T cells and chemical hapten exposure. The time point is: patch test 2, 6 weeks after DPC sensitization. Specified treatment: therapeutic diphenylcyclopropenone sensitization with weekly scalp DPC. The trim removed 7 bases at V and 0 bases at J, leaving 10 bases unmatched. The CDR3 length is 19 residues. MiXCR, run by TCRdb on the RACE reads, gives a single entry per CDR3 protein. This table holds 85,000 to 100,000 distinct CDR3 sequences, approximately 9.9% found once. This TCR came from a man in his forties or fifties with alopecia areata. Some clones in this sample may be carry-over from other donors' samples. The input for sequencing was whole blood, taken in connection with sensitization to the hapten diphenylcyclopropenone (DPC). The chain employs TRBV12-3 or TRBV12-4 and TRBJ2-6; 12 positions agree with TRBD1. The CDR3 DNA follows: TGTGCCAGCACCCTATCCGGGACAGGGGGCGTCTCTGGGGCCAACGTCCTGACTTTC. Protein sequence: CASTLSGTGGVSGANVLTF.